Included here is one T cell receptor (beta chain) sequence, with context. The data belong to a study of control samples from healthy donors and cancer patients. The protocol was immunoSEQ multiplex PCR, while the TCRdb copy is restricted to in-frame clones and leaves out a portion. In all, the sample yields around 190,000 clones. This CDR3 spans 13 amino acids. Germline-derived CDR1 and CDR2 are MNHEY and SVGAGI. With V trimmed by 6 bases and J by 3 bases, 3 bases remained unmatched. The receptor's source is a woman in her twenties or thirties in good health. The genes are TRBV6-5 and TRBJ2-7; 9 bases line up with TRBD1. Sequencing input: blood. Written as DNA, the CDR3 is TGTGCCAGCAGCCACAGGGGGCTCTACGAGCAGTACTTC. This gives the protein CASSHRGLYEQYF.